The clone carrying this TCR beta chain occurred once. This sample was taken from a study of long-term antiretroviral therapy in people with HIV. The run of the v3.0 immunoSEQ assay was at survey level. Measured with immunoSEQ multiplex PCR; TCRdb has only the in-frame clones, and not every one. Counted here are 30,000 to 40,000 clones, 75% to 85% occurring once; the ten biggest clones make up about 3.2%. The sequence was obtained from a man in his late teens or twenties with HIV. The sequencing here drew on unsorted PBMCs, taken 1.9 years after starting antiretroviral therapy.

In DNA, the CDR3 is TGTGCCAGCAGCTCTGATTATGGCTACACCTTC. Amino acid sequence: CASSSDYGYTF. The chain carries TRBV7-9 and TRBJ1-2; D ambiguous. The CDR3 is 11 amino acids. From germline, CDR1 is SEHNR and CDR2 FQNEAQ (reference sequence). Trimming took off 4 bases at V and 5 bases at J, with 5 bases between the two ends.